This TCR beta chain derives from a study of CD8 T cells in ankylosing spondylitis. Findings and caveats of the study: In ankylosing spondylitis blood, a motif of seven to nine highly homologous TCR beta variants appeared characteristic.

In its sample, this clonotype was seen many times. Its antigen is as yet unknown. Each CDR3 protein is one row after TCRdb ran MiXCR on the 5' RACE reads. Of 130,000 or so distinct CDR3 sequences listed, about an eighth are singletons. The CDR3 contains 15 residues. Losses at the gene ends were 3 bases for V and 5 bases for J; bases not matched to a gene: 4. The TCR was taken from a female donor with ankylosing spondylitis or in good health (not recorded which). This chain uses TRBV12-3 or TRBV12-4 with TRBJ2-1; TRBD2 aligns across 10 bases. Sequenced input: blood, either unsorted or a sorted T cell fraction (not recorded which). The CDR3, as DNA: TGTGCCAGCAGTTTGGGTCTAGCGGGGGACAATGAGCAGTTCTTC. Residues: CASSLGLAGDNEQFF.